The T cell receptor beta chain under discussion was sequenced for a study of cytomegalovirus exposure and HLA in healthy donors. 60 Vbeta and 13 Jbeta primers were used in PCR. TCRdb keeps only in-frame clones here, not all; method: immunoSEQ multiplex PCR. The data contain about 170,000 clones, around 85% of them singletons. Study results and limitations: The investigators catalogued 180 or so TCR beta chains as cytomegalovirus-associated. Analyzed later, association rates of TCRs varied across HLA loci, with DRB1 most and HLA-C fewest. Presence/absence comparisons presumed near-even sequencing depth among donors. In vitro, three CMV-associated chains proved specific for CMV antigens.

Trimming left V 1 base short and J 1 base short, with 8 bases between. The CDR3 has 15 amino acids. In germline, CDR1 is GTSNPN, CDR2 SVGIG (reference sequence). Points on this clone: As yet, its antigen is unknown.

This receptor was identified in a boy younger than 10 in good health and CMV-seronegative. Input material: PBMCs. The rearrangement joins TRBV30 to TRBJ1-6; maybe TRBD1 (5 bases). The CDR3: CAWSGPGSYNSPLHF. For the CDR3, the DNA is TGTGCCTGGAGTGGTCCAGGGTCCTATAATTCACCCCTCCACTTT.